The 16 T cell receptor beta chains below all came from one sample that was sequenced in a study of control samples from healthy donors and cancer patients. Produced via immunoSEQ multiplex PCR; TCRdb's table is partial and in-frame only. This sample lists fewer than 250,000 clones; its ten largest clones have 2% to 2.5%. The sequencing input was blood. These receptor sequences come from a woman in her 30s in good health.

V and J are TRBV7-3 and TRBJ2-3, with unresolved D. The CDR3 consists of 14 residues. Trimming cost V 7 bases and J 0 bases, with 11 bases left between them. Per the germline V gene, CDR1 is SGHTA and CDR2 is FQGTGA. The CDR3 coding sequence is TGTGCCAGCAAAGAAAGTTATAGCACAGATACGCAGTATTTT. Translation: CASKESYSTDTQYF. Looking up the rest from reference TRBV7-3 and TRBJ2-3 gives the full variable domain: GAGVSQTPSNKVTEKGKYVELRCDPISGHTALYWYRQSLGQGPEFLIYFQGTGAADDSGLPNDRFFAVRPEGSVSTLKIQRTERGDSAVYLCASKESYSTDTQYFGPGTRLTVL.

J is TRBJ1-2 and V is TRBV4-1; 9 positions match TRBD1. CDR1 is MGHRA, CDR2 YSYEKL, per germline. The CDR3 sequence is 16 residues long. V lost 9 bases to trimming and J lost 3 bases; unmatched junction nucleotides: 14. For the CDR3, the DNA is TGCGCCAGTGCACCGGGACAGGGATCGGGCGACTATGGCTACACCTTC. Translated, it gives CASAPGQGSGDYGYTF.

Notes on this clone: No DNA is shown, since the ends of the CDR3 on it are uncertain; the CDR3 is the one TCRdb lists. The genes are TRBV12-2 and TRBJ2-3; no check of the table's D call, TRBD2, against the DNA was made. TRBV12-2 corresponds to a pseudogene. The CDR3 is 16 residues long, counting both termini. This CDR3 reads CASRYYTCPNTDTQYF.

The V call is TRBV28, the J call TRBJ2-7, with TRBD1 matching over 11 bases. Germline-derived CDR1 and CDR2 are MDHEN and SYDVKM. V trimming: 0 bases; J trimming: 2 bases; junction bases outside the gene matches: 18. CDR3 length: 21 residues. The CDR3 region has the DNA TGTGCCAGCAGTTTATGGGGGCCCGGGACAGGGGGGTCCCGGCCCCCCTACGAGCAGTACTTC. Its protein is CASSLWGPGTGGSRPPYEQYF. The full variable domain, completed using reference TRBV28 and TRBJ2-7, is DVKVTQSSRYLVKRTGEKVFLECVQDMDHENMFWYRQDPGLGLRLIYFSYDVKMKEKGDIPEGYSVSREKKERFSLILESASTNQTSMYLCASSLWGPGTGGSRPPYEQYFGPGTRLTVT.

The chain has TRBV6-6 and TRBJ1-6; D is perhaps TRBD1 (5 bases). The CDR3 has 13 residues. CDR1 and CDR2 (germline): MNHNY, SVGAGI (reference sequence). Trimming left V 4 bases short and J 10 bases short, with 11 bases between. CDR3 amino acids: CASSFGGMSPLHF. As DNA, the CDR3 is TGTGCCAGCAGTTTTGGGGGGATGTCACCCCTCCACTTT.

CDR3 residues: CASSIRSSYNEQFF. The CDR3 DNA reads TGTGCCAGCAGTATCAGGAGCTCCTACAATGAGCAGTTCTTC. This sequence joins TRBV28 and TRBJ2-1; D unresolved. Trimming cost V 5 bases and J 0 bases, with 8 bases left between them. The V gene's germline CDR1 is MDHEN and CDR2 SYDVKM. This CDR3 spans 14 amino acids.

The chain carries TRBV25-1 and TRBJ1-4; D ambiguous. The germline CDR1 and CDR2 sequences are MGHDK and SYGVNS. The V end lost 10 bases, the J end lost 7 bases, and 10 bases lay between the germline ends. This CDR3 is 11 amino acids long. CDR3 nucleotide sequence: TGTGCCACCGGACTTAGTGAAAAACTGTTTTTT. Its protein product is CATGLSEKLFF. The full variable domain, rest sourced from reference TRBV25-1 and TRBJ1-4, is EADIYQTPRYLVIGTGKKITLECSQTMGHDKMYWYQQDPGMELHLIHYSYGVNSTEKGDLSSESTVSRIRTEHFPLTLESARPSHTSQYLCATGLSEKLFFGSGTQLSVL.

The chain employs TRBV24-1 and TRBJ2-5; 9 bases fit TRBD2. CDR1 and CDR2 from the germline V gene are KGHDR and SFDVKD. J was trimmed by 4 bases and V by 6 bases; bases with no gene match: 5. CDR3 size: 14 residues. In DNA form, the CDR3 reads TGTGCCACCAGTCGGCGGGGGGGAGGAGAGACCCAGTACTTC. Translation: CATSRRGGGETQYF.

This chain connects TRBV5-6 to TRBJ1-4; weak D call: TRBD1 (6 bases). The CDR3 has 17 amino acids. Germline V gene data show CDR1 as SGHDT and CDR2 as YYEEEE. V was cut by 5 bases and J by 2 bases, with 19 bases left in between. The CDR3: CASSYRRGRTTNEKLFF. CDR3 bases: TGTGCCAGCAGTTACCGCAGGGGAAGAACGACTAATGAAAAACTGTTTTTT.

The V and J genes are TRBV24-1 and TRBJ1-2; maybe TRBD1 (5 bases). Deletions cut 6 bases from V and 1 base from J, with 11 bases between. The CDR3 has 14 residues. The V gene's germline CDR1 is KGHDR and CDR2 SFDVKD. In DNA, the CDR3 is TGTGCCACCAGTCCGGGGCCCCTTAACTATGGCTACACCTTC. It is translated as CATSPGPLNYGYTF.

The chain recombines TRBV19 with TRBJ1-4; TRBD1 is a possible D gene (6 bases). The CDR3 is made up of 16 amino acids. V dropped 5 bases and J dropped 8 bases, with 21 bases sitting between them. The germline CDR1 and CDR2 sequences are LNHDA and SQIVND (reference sequence). The CDR3 here is CASSSSVRGRGEKLFF. CDR3 DNA: TGTGCCAGTAGTTCATCTGTCAGGGGAAGGGGCGAAAAACTGTTTTTT.

This chain joins TRBV7-9 and TRBJ1-3; D not resolved. The V gene's germline CDR1 is SEHNR and CDR2 FQNEAQ (reference sequence). The CDR3 sequence is 14 residues long. V was clipped by 8 bases and J by 1 base, with 12 bases between them. CDR3 protein: CASGKGFSGNTIYF. For the CDR3, the DNA is TGTGCCAGCGGAAAAGGGTTTTCTGGAAACACCATATATTTT.

Here the CDR3 reads CASSLNSDSYNSPLHF. The CDR3 region has the DNA TGTGCCAGCAGCTTGAACTCGGACAGCTATAATTCACCCCTCCACTTT. The V call is TRBV7-8, the J call TRBJ1-6, with a weak D call TRBD1 (6 bases). Per the germline V gene, CDR1 is SGHVS and CDR2 is FQNEAQ. Trimming shortened V by 3 bases and J by 3 bases, and 12 bases separated the two germline ends. This CDR3 comprises 16 residues.

The chain combines TRBV11-2 with TRBJ1-4; D gene unclear. This CDR3 spans 15 amino acids. V lost 1 base to trimming and J lost 8 bases, with 14 bases between them. CDR1 and CDR2 (germline): SGHAT, FQNNGV. The CDR3 nucleotides are TGTGCCAGCAGCTTAGGTTCCAGGATCAGGGAAAAACTGTTTTTT. This encodes CASSLGSRIREKLFF.

CDR3: CASSPRPGPRRPGNTIYF. As DNA, the CDR3 is TGTGCCAGCAGCCCGAGACCGGGTCCCAGGAGGCCTGGAAACACCATATATTTT. The chain recombines TRBV7-9 with TRBJ1-3, with D uncertain. Trimming removed 5 bases from V and 2 bases from J, with 22 bases in between. Germline V gene lookup returns CDR1 SEHNR and CDR2 FQNEAQ (reference sequence). The CDR3 is 18 residues long.

The rearrangement uses TRBV19 and TRBJ1-5; D gene ambiguous. The CDR3 contains 15 residues. The germline CDR1 and CDR2 sequences are LNHDA and SQIVND (reference sequence). Trimming stripped 3 bases from V and 1 base from J, with 10 bases between. CDR3 coding DNA: TGTGCCAGTAGTATGCACCGAGGGAGCAATCAGCCCCAGCATTTT. Translating it yields CASSMHRGSNQPQHF.